This T cell receptor (beta chain) was identified in a study of shared T cell receptors in the human thymus. TCRdb's table, derived via immunoSEQ multiplex PCR, lists solely in-frame clones and lacks some. The table has about 380,000 clones, 85% to 95% seen once. V dropped 2 bases and J dropped 0 bases, with 17 bases sitting between them. This CDR3 has 18 residues. The material sequenced was thymocytes. V and J are TRBV23-1 and TRBJ2-1; maybe TRBD2 (6 bases). TRBV23-1 is marked as an open reading frame, function uncertain. This sequence originates from a human donor. The DNA for the CDR3 is TGCGCCAGCAGTCAACGGGAGCGCAGGCAAAACTCCTACAATGAGCAGTTCTTC. The encoded protein is CASSQRERRQNSYNEQFF.